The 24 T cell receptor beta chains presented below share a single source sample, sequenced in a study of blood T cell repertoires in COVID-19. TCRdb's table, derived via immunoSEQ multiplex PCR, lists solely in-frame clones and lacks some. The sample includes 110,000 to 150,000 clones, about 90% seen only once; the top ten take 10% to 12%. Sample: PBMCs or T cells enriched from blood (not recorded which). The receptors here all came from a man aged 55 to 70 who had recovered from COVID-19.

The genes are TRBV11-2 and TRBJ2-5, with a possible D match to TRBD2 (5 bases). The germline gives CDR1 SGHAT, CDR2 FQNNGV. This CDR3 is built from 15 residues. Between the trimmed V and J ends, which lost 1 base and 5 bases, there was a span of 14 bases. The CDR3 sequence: CASSLAPWRQETQYF. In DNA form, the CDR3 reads TGTGCCAGCAGCTTAGCGCCTTGGAGGCAGGAGACCCAGTACTTC.

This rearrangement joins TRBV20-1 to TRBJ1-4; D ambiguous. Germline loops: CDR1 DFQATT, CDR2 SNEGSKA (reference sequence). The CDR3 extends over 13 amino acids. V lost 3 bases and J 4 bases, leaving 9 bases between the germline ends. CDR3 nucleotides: TGCAGTGCTAGTTCCGGACTTAATGAAAAACTGTTTTTT. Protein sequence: CSASSGLNEKLFF.

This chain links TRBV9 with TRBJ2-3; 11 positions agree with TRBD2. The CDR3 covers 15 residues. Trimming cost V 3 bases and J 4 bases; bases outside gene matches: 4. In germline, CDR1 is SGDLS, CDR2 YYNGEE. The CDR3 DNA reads TGTGCCAGCAGCGCTACTAGCGGGAGTCCAGATACGCAGTATTTT. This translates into CASSATSGSPDTQYF.

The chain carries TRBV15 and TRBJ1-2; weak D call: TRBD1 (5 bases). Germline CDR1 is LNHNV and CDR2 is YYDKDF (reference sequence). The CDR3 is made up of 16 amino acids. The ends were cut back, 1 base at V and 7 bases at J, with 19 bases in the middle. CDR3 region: CATSRGGQGGSSGYTF. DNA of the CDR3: TGTGCCACCAGCAGAGGGGGTCAGGGCGGTAGTTCTGGCTACACCTTC.

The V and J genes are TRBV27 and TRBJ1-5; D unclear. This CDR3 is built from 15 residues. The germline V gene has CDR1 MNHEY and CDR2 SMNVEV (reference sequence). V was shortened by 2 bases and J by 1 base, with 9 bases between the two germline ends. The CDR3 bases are TGTGCCAGCAGTTTAGCGGGGTTAAGCAATCAGCCCCAGCATTTT. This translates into CASSLAGLSNQPQHF.

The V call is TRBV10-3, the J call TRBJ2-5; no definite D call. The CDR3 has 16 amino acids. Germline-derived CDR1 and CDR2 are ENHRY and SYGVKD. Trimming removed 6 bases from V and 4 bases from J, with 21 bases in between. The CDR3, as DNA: TGTGCCATCAGCCCGGCGAGCTTCCGAGGAATAGAGACCCAGTACTTC. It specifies CAISPASFRGIETQYF.

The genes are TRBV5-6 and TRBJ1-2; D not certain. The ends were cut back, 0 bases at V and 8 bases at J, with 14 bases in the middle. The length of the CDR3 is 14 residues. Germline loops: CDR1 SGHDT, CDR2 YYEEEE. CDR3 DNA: TGTGCCAGCAGCTTGGATCGAGGTTTTCGGGGCTACACCTTC. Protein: CASSLDRGFRGYTF. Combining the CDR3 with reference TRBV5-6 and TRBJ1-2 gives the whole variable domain DAGVTQSPTHLIKTRGQQVTLRCSPKSGHDTVSWYQQALGQGPQFIFQYYEEEERQRGNFPDRFSGHQFPNYSSELNVNALLLGDSALYLCASSLDRGFRGYTFGSGTRLTVV.

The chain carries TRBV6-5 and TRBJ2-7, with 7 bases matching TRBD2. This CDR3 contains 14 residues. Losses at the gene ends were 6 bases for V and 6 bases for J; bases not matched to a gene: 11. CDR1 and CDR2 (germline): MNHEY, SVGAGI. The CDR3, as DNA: TGTGCCAGCAGACCCGGGACTACATTAACCGAGCAGTACTTC. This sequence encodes CASRPGTTLTEQYF.

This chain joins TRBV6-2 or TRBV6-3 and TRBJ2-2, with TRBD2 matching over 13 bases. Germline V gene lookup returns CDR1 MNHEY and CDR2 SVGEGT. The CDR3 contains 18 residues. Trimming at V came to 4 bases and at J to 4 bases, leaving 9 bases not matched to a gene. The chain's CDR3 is CASSSRLAGGIGTGELFF. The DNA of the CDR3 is TGTGCCAGCAGTTCCCGACTAGCGGGAGGAATCGGCACCGGGGAGCTGTTTTTT.

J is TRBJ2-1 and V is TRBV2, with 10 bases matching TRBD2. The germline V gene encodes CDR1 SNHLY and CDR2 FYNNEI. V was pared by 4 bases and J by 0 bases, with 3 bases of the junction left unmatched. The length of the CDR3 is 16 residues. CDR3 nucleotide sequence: TGTGCCAGCAGTGGACCTAGCGGGAGCTCCTACAATGAGCAGTTCTTC. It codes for CASSGPSGSSYNEQFF.

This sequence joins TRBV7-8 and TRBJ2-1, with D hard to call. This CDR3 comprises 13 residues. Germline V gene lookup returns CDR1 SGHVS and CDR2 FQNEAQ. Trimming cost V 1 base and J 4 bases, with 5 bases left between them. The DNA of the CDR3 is TGTGCCAGCAGCTTAGGCCAGTACAATGAGCAGTTCTTC. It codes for CASSLGQYNEQFF.

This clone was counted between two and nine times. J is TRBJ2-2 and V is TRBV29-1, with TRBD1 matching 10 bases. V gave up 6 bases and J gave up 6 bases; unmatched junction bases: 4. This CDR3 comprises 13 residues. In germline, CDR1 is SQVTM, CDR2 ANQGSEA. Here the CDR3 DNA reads TGCAGCGTGGACAGGGGGTCGGCCGGGGAGCTGTTTTTT. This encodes CSVDRGSAGELFF.

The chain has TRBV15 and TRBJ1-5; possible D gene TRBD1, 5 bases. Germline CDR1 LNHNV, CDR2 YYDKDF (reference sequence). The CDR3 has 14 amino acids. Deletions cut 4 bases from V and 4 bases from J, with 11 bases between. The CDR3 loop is CATSTWQGNQPQHF. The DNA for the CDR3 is TGTGCCACCAGCACCTGGCAGGGAAATCAGCCCCAGCATTTT.

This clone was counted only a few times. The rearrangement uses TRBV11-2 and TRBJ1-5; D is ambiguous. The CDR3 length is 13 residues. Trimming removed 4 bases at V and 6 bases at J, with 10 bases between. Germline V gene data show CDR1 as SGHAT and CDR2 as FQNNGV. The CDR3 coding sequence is TGTGCCAGCAGCTCTGTCCCCCGTCAGCCCCAGCATTTT. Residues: CASSSVPRQPQHF.

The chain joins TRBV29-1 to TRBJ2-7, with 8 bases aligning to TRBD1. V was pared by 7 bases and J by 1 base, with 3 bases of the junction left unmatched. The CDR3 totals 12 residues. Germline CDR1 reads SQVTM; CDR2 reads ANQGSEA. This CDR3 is CSGRTGSYEQYF. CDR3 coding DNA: TGCAGCGGAAGGACAGGGTCCTACGAGCAGTACTTC.

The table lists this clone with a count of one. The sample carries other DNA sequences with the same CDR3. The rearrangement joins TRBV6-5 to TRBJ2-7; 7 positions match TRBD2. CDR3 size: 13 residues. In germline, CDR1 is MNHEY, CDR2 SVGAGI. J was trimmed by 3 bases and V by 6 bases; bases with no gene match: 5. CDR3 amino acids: CASSRLASYEQYF. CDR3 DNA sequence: TGTGCCAGCAGCCGACTAGCTAGCTACGAGCAGTACTTC.

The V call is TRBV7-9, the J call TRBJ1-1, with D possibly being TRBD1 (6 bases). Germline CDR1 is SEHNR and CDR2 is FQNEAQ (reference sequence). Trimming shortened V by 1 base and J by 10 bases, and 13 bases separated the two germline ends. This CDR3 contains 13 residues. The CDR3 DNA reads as TGTGCCAGCAGCTTAGTACAGGGCGGGTCAGCTTTCTTT. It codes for CASSLVQGGSAFF. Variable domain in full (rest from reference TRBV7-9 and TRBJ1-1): DTGVSQNPRHKITKRGQNVTFRCDPISEHNRLYWYRQTLGQGPEFLTYFQNEAQLEKSRLLSDRFSAERPKGSFSTLEIQRTEQGDSAMYLCASSLVQGGSAFFGQGTRLTVV.

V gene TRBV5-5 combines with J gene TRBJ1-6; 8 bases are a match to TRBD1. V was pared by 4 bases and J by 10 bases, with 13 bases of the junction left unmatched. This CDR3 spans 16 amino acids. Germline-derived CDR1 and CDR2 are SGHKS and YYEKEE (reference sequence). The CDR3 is CASSLTDRAYFSPLHF. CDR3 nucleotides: TGTGCCAGCAGCCTCACGGACAGGGCCTATTTCTCACCCCTCCACTTT.

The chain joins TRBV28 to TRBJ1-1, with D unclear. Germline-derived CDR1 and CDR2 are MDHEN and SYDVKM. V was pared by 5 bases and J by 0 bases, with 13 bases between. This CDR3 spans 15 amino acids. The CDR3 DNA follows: TGTGCCAGCAGTCTTAGACTTCGGCTGAACACTGAAGCTTTCTTT. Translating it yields CASSLRLRLNTEAFF.

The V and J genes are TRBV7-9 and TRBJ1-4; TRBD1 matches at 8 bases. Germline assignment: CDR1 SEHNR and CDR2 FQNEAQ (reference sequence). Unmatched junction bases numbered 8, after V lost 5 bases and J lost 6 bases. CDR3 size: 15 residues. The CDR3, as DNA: TGTGCCAGCAGCACTGGGACAGGTGAATATGAAAAACTGTTTTTT. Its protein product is CASSTGTGEYEKLFF.

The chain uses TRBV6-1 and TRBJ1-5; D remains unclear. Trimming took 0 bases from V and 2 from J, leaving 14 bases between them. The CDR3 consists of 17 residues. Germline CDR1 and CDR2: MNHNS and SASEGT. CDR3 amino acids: CASSEAGGGGGNQPQHF. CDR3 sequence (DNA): TGTGCCAGCAGTGAAGCGGGCGGAGGCGGAGGCAATCAGCCCCAGCATTTT.

As DNA, the CDR3 is TGTGCCAGTAGGAGGGGGGGCGGCCCCTACAATGAGCAGTTCTTC. Translated: CASRRGGGPYNEQFF. V and J are TRBV19 and TRBJ2-1; tentatively, D is TRBD2 (7 bases). V dropped 6 bases and J dropped 2 bases, with 14 bases sitting between them. Looked up from germline, CDR1 is LNHDA and CDR2 is SQIVND (reference sequence). The CDR3 has 15 residues.

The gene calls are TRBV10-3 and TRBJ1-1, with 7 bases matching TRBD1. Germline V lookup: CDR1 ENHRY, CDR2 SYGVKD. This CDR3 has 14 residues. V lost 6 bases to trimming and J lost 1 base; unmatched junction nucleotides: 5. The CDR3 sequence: CAIRSGTANTEAFF. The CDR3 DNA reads TGTGCCATCAGATCCGGGACAGCGAACACTGAAGCTTTCTTT.

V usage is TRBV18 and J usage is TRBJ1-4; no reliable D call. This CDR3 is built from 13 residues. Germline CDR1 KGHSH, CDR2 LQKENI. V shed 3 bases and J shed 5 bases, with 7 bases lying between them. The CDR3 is CASSPQENEKLFF. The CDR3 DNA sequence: TGTGCCAGCTCACCTCAGGAAAATGAAAAACTGTTTTTT.